This T cell receptor (beta chain) was retrieved from a study of shared clonotypes between healthy human individuals. Remarks on this clone: Its antigen is undetermined.

Measured with immunoSEQ multiplex PCR; TCRdb has only the in-frame clones, and not every one. This sample has more than 400,000 clones, with about 96% found just once. Study findings and constraints: Generation probabilities of non-shared clonotypes were lower (relative to those shared by all four donors).

V gave up 5 bases and J gave up 4 bases; unmatched junction bases: 1. The CDR3 contains 13 residues. From germline, CDR1 is MNHNS and CDR2 SASEGT. The sequencing sample was made of naive CD4+ T cells sorted from blood. Subset given: CD45RA+ positively selected. The receptor's source is a woman aged 25 to 39 in good health. The chain combines TRBV6-1 with TRBJ2-2; 7 bases match TRBD2. Here the CDR3 reads CASSPSGTGELFF. CDR3 DNA sequence: TGTGCCAGCAGTCCTAGCGGCACCGGGGAGCTGTTTTTT.